A selection of T cell receptor beta chains follows, all from one sample in a study of T cell responses to AZD1222 COVID-19 vaccine. Assay: immunoSEQ multiplex PCR; the TCRdb copy retains only in-frame clones and omits some. The sample records approximately 110,000 clones, 82% being singletons. This specimen was peripheral blood, taken on day 0 of AZD1222 vaccination. All receptors come from an adult in good health. CDR3s include the opening cysteine and the closing phenylalanine or tryptophan. Fields, in order: J gene, V gene, clone size, D gene, CDR3 protein, CDR3 DNA. A D gene is named only where the DNA matches it firmly. Clone size, where shown, is once, few, many, or a class for clones that have expanded.

j_gene: TRBJ2-3; v_gene: TRBV30; abundance: .; d_gene: .; CDR3aa: CAWSPAPGATDTQYF; CDR3nt: TGTGCCTGGAGTCCCGCGCCCGGGGCCACAGATACGCAGTATTTT
j_gene: TRBJ2-3; v_gene: TRBV11-2; abundance: .; d_gene: .; CDR3aa: CASSLVYSTDTQYF; CDR3nt: TGTGCCAGCAGCTTAGTATATAGCACAGATACGCAGTATTTT
j_gene: TRBJ2-3; v_gene: TRBV7-2; abundance: .; d_gene: .; CDR3aa: CASSLADTTDTQYF; CDR3nt: TGTGCCAGCAGCTTAGCGGACACCACAGATACGCAGTATTTT
j_gene: TRBJ2-7; v_gene: TRBV30; abundance: .; d_gene: TRBD1; CDR3aa: CAWSVLGQAAEQYF; CDR3nt: TGTGCCTGGAGTGTATTGGGACAGGCTGCCGAGCAGTACTTC
j_gene: TRBJ2-1; v_gene: TRBV29-1; abundance: .; d_gene: .; CDR3aa: CSVLMRKSSYNEQFF; CDR3nt: TGCAGCGTCCTTATGCGTAAGAGCTCCTACAATGAGCAGTTCTTC
j_gene: TRBJ1-1; v_gene: TRBV19; abundance: .; d_gene: .; CDR3aa: CASSKIMNTEAFF; CDR3nt: TGTGCCAGTAGTAAGATCATGAACACTGAAGCTTTCTTT
j_gene: TRBJ2-3; v_gene: TRBV7-2; abundance: .; d_gene: TRBD2; CDR3aa: CASKLRSGGAWTDTQYF; CDR3nt: TGTGCCAGCAAGTTGCGAAGCGGGGGGGCCTGGACAGATACGCAGTATTTT
j_gene: TRBJ2-7; v_gene: TRBV10-3; abundance: once; d_gene: .; CDR3aa: CAIRDSSYEQYF; CDR3nt: TGTGCCATCAGGGACAGCTCCTACGAGCAGTACTTC
j_gene: TRBJ1-1; v_gene: TRBV12-3/TRBV12-4; abundance: once; d_gene: .; CDR3aa: CASSLMNTEAFF; CDR3nt: TGTGCCAGCAGTCTGATGAACACTGAAGCTTTCTTT
j_gene: TRBJ1-2; v_gene: TRBV7-2; abundance: .; d_gene: .; CDR3aa: CASSLGPSGYTF; CDR3nt: TGTGCCAGCAGCTTAGGACCCTCGGGCTACACCTTC
j_gene: TRBJ1-2; v_gene: TRBV7-9; abundance: .; d_gene: .; CDR3aa: CASSLAQGVPGYTF; CDR3nt: TGTGCCAGCAGCTTAGCACAGGGCGTTCCTGGCTACACCTTC
j_gene: TRBJ1-5; v_gene: TRBV6-5; abundance: .; d_gene: .; CDR3aa: CASKDRDSSAQHF; CDR3nt: TGTGCCAGCAAGGACCGGGACTCCTCAGCCCAGCATTTT
j_gene: TRBJ2-3; v_gene: TRBV14; abundance: .; d_gene: .; CDR3aa: CASSQDAAGTSTDTQYF; CDR3nt: TGTGCCAGCAGCCAAGATGCGGCGGGCACTAGCACAGATACGCAGTATTTT
j_gene: TRBJ1-2; v_gene: TRBV30; abundance: few; d_gene: .; CDR3aa: CAWSLRPPNYGYTF; CDR3nt: TGTGCCTGGAGTCTCAGGCCTCCTAACTATGGCTACACCTTC
j_gene: TRBJ1-6; v_gene: TRBV7-2; abundance: .; d_gene: .; CDR3aa: CASSSDSGGANNSPLHF; CDR3nt: TGTGCCAGCAGCTCCGACAGTGGAGGGGCAAATAATTCACCCCTCCACTTT
j_gene: TRBJ1-6; v_gene: TRBV5-1; abundance: .; d_gene: .; CDR3aa: CASSFQPASDSPLHF; CDR3nt: TGCGCCAGCAGCTTTCAGCCCGCCAGTGACTCACCCCTCCACTTT
j_gene: TRBJ2-1; v_gene: TRBV6-7; abundance: .; d_gene: .; CDR3aa: CASSQMEVVSYNEQFF; CDR3nt: TGTGCCAGCAGCCAAATGGAAGTGGTATCCTACAATGAGCAGTTCTTC
j_gene: TRBJ2-1; v_gene: TRBV4-3; abundance: .; d_gene: TRBD2; CDR3aa: CASSHDSRGGHYNEQFF; CDR3nt: TGCGCCAGCAGCCATGATAGCCGGGGGGGACATTACAATGAGCAGTTCTTC
j_gene: TRBJ1-1; v_gene: TRBV7-9; abundance: .; d_gene: .; CDR3aa: CASSPSAMNTEAFF; CDR3nt: TGTGCCAGCAGCCCAAGCGCGATGAACACTGAAGCTTTCTTT
j_gene: TRBJ1-1; v_gene: TRBV4-2; abundance: .; d_gene: .; CDR3aa: CASSQESSYTEAFF; CDR3nt: TGTGCCAGCAGCCAAGAATCCAGTTACACTGAAGCTTTCTTT
j_gene: TRBJ2-7; v_gene: TRBV12-5; abundance: .; d_gene: .; CDR3aa: CASSGWDEQYF; CDR3nt: TGTGCTAGTAGCGGGTGGGACGAGCAGTACTTC
j_gene: TRBJ1-2; v_gene: TRBV19; abundance: .; d_gene: .; CDR3aa: CASSMNYGYTF; CDR3nt: TGTGCCAGTAGTATGAATTATGGCTACACCTTC
j_gene: TRBJ1-4; v_gene: TRBV27; abundance: .; d_gene: .; CDR3aa: CASSFSRNEKLFF; CDR3nt: TGTGCCAGCAGTTTTTCTAGGAATGAAAAACTGTTTTTT
j_gene: TRBJ1-1; v_gene: TRBV5-1; abundance: .; d_gene: .; CDR3aa: CASSFMSGTNTEAFF; CDR3nt: TGCGCCAGCAGCTTTATGTCAGGAACGAACACTGAAGCTTTCTTT
j_gene: TRBJ1-6; v_gene: TRBV6-1; abundance: .; d_gene: .; CDR3aa: CASSESTRLGSPLHF; CDR3nt: TGTGCCAGCAGTGAATCCACCAGACTAGGTTCACCCCTCCACTTT
j_gene: TRBJ2-7; v_gene: TRBV6-5; abundance: .; d_gene: .; CDR3aa: CASSYRGAGYEQYF; CDR3nt: TGTGCCAGCAGTTACCGGGGCGCGGGATACGAGCAGTACTTC
j_gene: TRBJ2-1; v_gene: TRBV25-1; abundance: once; d_gene: TRBD1; CDR3aa: CASSELGQGANNEQFF; CDR3nt: TGTGCCAGCAGTGAATTGGGACAGGGGGCCAACAATGAGCAGTTCTTC
j_gene: TRBJ2-7; v_gene: TRBV12-5; abundance: .; d_gene: .; CDR3aa: CASGSHPRGREVEQYF; CDR3nt: TGTGCTAGTGGTTCGCACCCCCGGGGCAGGGAGGTCGAGCAGTACTTC
j_gene: TRBJ2-7; v_gene: TRBV5-6; abundance: .; d_gene: TRBD2; CDR3aa: CASSLVELAGTHEQYF; CDR3nt: TGTGCCAGCAGCTTGGTTGAACTAGCGGGGACCCACGAGCAGTACTTC
j_gene: TRBJ2-4; v_gene: TRBV4-1; abundance: once; d_gene: TRBD2; CDR3aa: CASSLPGGSGKNIQYF; CDR3nt: TGCGCCAGCAGCCTCCCGGGGGGGTCTGGCAAAAACATTCAGTACTTC
j_gene: TRBJ1-2; v_gene: TRBV7-8; abundance: .; d_gene: .; CDR3aa: CASSLVSRVYGYTF; CDR3nt: TGTGCCAGCAGCTTAGTCAGTAGGGTATATGGCTACACCTTC
j_gene: TRBJ1-6; v_gene: TRBV5-1; abundance: .; d_gene: TRBD1; CDR3aa: CASSHGQGLSPLHF; CDR3nt: TGCGCCAGCAGCCATGGACAGGGACTCTCACCCCTCCACTTT
j_gene: TRBJ2-1; v_gene: TRBV7-9; abundance: .; d_gene: TRBD2; CDR3aa: CASSEGLSSYTNEQFF; CDR3nt: TGTGCCAGCAGCGAGGGACTATCTAGCTACACGAATGAGCAGTTCTTC
j_gene: TRBJ2-5; v_gene: TRBV7-9; abundance: few; d_gene: TRBD2; CDR3aa: CASSQTGTSGKETQYF; CDR3nt: TGTGCCAGCAGCCAGACCGGGACTAGCGGAAAAGAGACCCAGTACTTC
j_gene: TRBJ1-1; v_gene: TRBV18; abundance: .; d_gene: .; CDR3aa: CASSPVAGGVTEAFF; CDR3nt: TGTGCCAGCTCACCCGTTGCCGGGGGGGTTACTGAAGCTTTCTTT
j_gene: TRBJ2-7; v_gene: TRBV9; abundance: few; d_gene: .; CDR3aa: CASSLPRQGPTYEQYF; CDR3nt: TGTGCCAGCAGCCTCCCTAGGCAGGGACCTACCTACGAGCAGTACTTC
j_gene: TRBJ2-7; v_gene: TRBV19; abundance: .; d_gene: TRBD1; CDR3aa: CASSTGTGTHEQYF; CDR3nt: TGTGCCAGTAGCACCGGGACAGGGACCCACGAGCAGTACTTC
j_gene: TRBJ1-2; v_gene: TRBV6-5; abundance: .; d_gene: TRBD1; CDR3aa: CASSLTGTANYGYTF; CDR3nt: TGTGCCAGCAGCCTAACCGGGACAGCAAACTATGGCTACACCTTC
j_gene: TRBJ2-4; v_gene: TRBV19; abundance: .; d_gene: .; CDR3aa: CASKSPLAKNIQYF; CDR3nt: TGTGCCAGTAAGAGTCCCTTAGCCAAAAACATTCAGTACTTC
j_gene: TRBJ2-5; v_gene: TRBV10-3; abundance: .; d_gene: TRBD2; CDR3aa: CAIRGTSGGETQYF; CDR3nt: TGTGCCATCAGGGGGACTAGCGGGGGCGAGACCCAGTACTTC
j_gene: TRBJ2-7; v_gene: TRBV6-2/TRBV6-3; abundance: .; d_gene: TRBD1; CDR3aa: CASSGGQGRRQYF; CDR3nt: TGTGCCAGCAGTGGGGGACAGGGAAGGCGGCAGTACTTC
j_gene: TRBJ2-3; v_gene: TRBV11-1; abundance: .; d_gene: .; CDR3aa: CASSPRSGLTDTQYF; CDR3nt: TGTGCCAGCAGCCCCAGGTCAGGTTTGACAGATACGCAGTATTTT
j_gene: TRBJ2-5; v_gene: TRBV2; abundance: .; d_gene: TRBD1; CDR3aa: CAAGQAPRTQYF; CDR3nt: TGTGCCGCCGGACAGGCCCCAAGGACCCAGTACTTC
j_gene: TRBJ2-2; v_gene: TRBV11-3; abundance: .; d_gene: .; CDR3aa: CASSLRPGANTGELFF; CDR3nt: TGTGCCAGCAGCTTAAGACCGGGAGCTAACACCGGGGAGCTGTTTTTT
j_gene: TRBJ1-6; v_gene: TRBV9; abundance: .; d_gene: .; CDR3aa: CASSVTGTEGSPLHF; CDR3nt: TGTGCCAGCAGCGTAACTGGCACCGAGGGATCACCCCTCCACTTT
j_gene: TRBJ2-2; v_gene: TRBV4-3; abundance: .; d_gene: TRBD1; CDR3aa: CASRNRGAGELFF; CDR3nt: TGCGCCAGCAGAAACAGGGGGGCCGGGGAGCTGTTTTTT
j_gene: TRBJ1-1; v_gene: TRBV7-9; abundance: .; d_gene: .; CDR3aa: CASSVRRDRNTEAFF; CDR3nt: TGTGCCAGCAGCGTACGGAGAGACAGGAACACTGAAGCTTTCTTT
j_gene: TRBJ1-1; v_gene: TRBV6-5; abundance: .; d_gene: .; CDR3aa: CASSYNRGMNTEAFF; CDR3nt: TGTGCCAGCAGTTATAATCGGGGGATGAACACTGAAGCTTTCTTT
j_gene: TRBJ2-1; v_gene: TRBV6-2/TRBV6-3; abundance: .; d_gene: .; CDR3aa: CASSYTVHASSYNEQFF; CDR3nt: TGTGCCAGCAGTTACACAGTCCACGCCAGCTCCTACAATGAGCAGTTCTTC
j_gene: TRBJ2-2; v_gene: TRBV15; abundance: .; d_gene: .; CDR3aa: CATSTGRSGELFF; CDR3nt: TGTGCCACCAGCACAGGGCGGTCCGGGGAGCTGTTTTTT
j_gene: TRBJ1-5; v_gene: TRBV4-1; abundance: few; d_gene: .; CDR3aa: CASSQEGSNQPQHF; CDR3nt: TGCGCCAGCAGCCAAGAAGGCAGCAATCAGCCCCAGCATTTT
j_gene: TRBJ2-7; v_gene: TRBV18; abundance: .; d_gene: TRBD2; CDR3aa: CASSPRSGGNEQYF; CDR3nt: TGTGCCAGCTCACCACGGAGCGGGGGTAACGAGCAGTACTTC
j_gene: TRBJ1-6; v_gene: TRBV5-6; abundance: once; d_gene: .; CDR3aa: CASSVDFLPGQTNSPLHF; CDR3nt: TGTGCCAGCAGCGTGGACTTCTTACCGGGACAAACGAATTCACCCCTCCACTTT
j_gene: TRBJ1-1; v_gene: TRBV29-1; abundance: .; d_gene: .; CDR3aa: CSVGMDTEAFF; CDR3nt: TGCAGCGTGGGGATGGACACTGAAGCTTTCTTT
j_gene: TRBJ2-5; v_gene: TRBV13; abundance: .; d_gene: .; CDR3aa: CASRRLGAEETQYF; CDR3nt: TGTGCCAGCAGGCGTCTCGGGGCAGAAGAGACCCAGTACTTC
j_gene: TRBJ1-1; v_gene: TRBV6-5; abundance: .; d_gene: .; CDR3aa: CASRDWNTEAFF; CDR3nt: TGTGCCAGCCGGGACTGGAACACTGAAGCTTTCTTT
j_gene: TRBJ2-7; v_gene: TRBV4-1; abundance: once; d_gene: .; CDR3aa: CASSRITAIVLLSEQYF; CDR3nt: TGCGCCAGCAGCCGAATTACAGCCATCGTGCTGCTCTCCGAGCAGTACTTC
j_gene: TRBJ1-1; v_gene: TRBV9; abundance: .; d_gene: .; CDR3aa: CASSVRDGGTEAFF; CDR3nt: TGTGCCAGCAGCGTCAGGGATGGGGGCACTGAAGCTTTCTTT
j_gene: TRBJ2-3; v_gene: TRBV2; abundance: once; d_gene: TRBD2; CDR3aa: CASGGRAGGTDTQYF; CDR3nt: TGTGCCAGCGGGGGTCGAGCGGGGGGCACAGATACGCAGTATTTT